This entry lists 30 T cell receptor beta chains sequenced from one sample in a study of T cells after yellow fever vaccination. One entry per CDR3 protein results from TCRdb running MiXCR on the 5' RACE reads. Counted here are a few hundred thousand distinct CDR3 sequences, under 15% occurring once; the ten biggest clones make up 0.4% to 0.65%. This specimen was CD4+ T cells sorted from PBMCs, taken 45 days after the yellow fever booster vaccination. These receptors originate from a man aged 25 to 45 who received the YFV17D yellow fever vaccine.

The CDR3: CASRLGQGYEQYF. The CDR3 nucleotides are TGTGCCAGCAGACTGGGGCAGGGGTACGAGCAGTACTTC. The gene calls are TRBV6-1 and TRBJ2-7, with D tentatively TRBD1 (6 bases). From germline, CDR1 is MNHNS and CDR2 SASEGT. The CDR3 is 13 residues long. Between the trimmed V and J ends, which lost 6 bases and 4 bases, there was a span of 13 bases.

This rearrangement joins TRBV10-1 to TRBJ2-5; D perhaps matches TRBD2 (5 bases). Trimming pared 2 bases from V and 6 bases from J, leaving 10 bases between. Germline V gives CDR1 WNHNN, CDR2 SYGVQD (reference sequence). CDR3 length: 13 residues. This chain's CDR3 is CASSEPGVKTQYF. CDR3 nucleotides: TGCGCCAGCAGTGAGCCCGGGGTAAAGACCCAGTACTTC.

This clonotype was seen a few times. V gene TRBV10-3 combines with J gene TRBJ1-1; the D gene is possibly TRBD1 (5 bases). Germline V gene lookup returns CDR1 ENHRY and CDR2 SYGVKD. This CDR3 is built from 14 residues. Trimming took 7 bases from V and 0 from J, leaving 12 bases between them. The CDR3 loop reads CAITARGLNTEAFF. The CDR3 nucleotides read TGTGCCATCACCGCTCGGGGACTGAACACTGAAGCTTTCTTT.

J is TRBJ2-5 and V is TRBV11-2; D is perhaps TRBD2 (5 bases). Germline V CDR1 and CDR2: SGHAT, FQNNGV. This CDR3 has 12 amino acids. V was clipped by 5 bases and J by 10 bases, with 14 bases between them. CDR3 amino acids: CASSGNIGDQYF. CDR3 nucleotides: TGTGCCAGCAGCGGGAATATCGGGGACCAGTACTTC. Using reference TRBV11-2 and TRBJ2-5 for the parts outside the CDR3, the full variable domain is EAGVAQSPRYKIIEKRQSVAFWCNPISGHATLYWYQQILGQGPKLLIQFQNNGVVDDSQLPKDRFSAERLKGVDSTLKIQPAKLEDSAVYLCASSGNIGDQYFGPGTRLLVL.

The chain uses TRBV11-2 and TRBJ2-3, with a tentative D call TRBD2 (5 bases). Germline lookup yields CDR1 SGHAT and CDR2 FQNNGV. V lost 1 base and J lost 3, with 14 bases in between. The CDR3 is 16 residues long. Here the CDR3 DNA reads TGTGCCAGCAGCTTAGTGTTGAGGGCTGGAACAGATACGCAGTATTTT. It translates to CASSLVLRAGTDTQYF.

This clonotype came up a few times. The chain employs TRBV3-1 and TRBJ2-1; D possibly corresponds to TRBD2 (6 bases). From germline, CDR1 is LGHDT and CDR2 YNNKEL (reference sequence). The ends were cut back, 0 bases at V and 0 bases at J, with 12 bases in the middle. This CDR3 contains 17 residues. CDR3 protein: CASSQDRSGRSYNEQFF. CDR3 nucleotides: TGTGCCAGCAGCCAAGATCGAAGCGGGCGCTCCTACAATGAGCAGTTCTTC.

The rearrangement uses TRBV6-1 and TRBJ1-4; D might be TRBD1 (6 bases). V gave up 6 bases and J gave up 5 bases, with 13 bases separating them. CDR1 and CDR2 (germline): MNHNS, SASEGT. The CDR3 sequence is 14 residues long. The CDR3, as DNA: TGTGCCAGCAGGTCTGTGACAGGCAATGAAAAACTGTTTTTT. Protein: CASRSVTGNEKLFF.

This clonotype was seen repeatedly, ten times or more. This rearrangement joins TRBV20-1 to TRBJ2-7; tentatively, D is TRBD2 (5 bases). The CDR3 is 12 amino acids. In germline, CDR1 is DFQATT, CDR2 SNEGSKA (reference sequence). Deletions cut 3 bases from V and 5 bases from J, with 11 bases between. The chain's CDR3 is CSASLRADEQYF. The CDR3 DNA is TGCAGTGCTAGTTTGCGGGCCGACGAGCAGTACTTC.

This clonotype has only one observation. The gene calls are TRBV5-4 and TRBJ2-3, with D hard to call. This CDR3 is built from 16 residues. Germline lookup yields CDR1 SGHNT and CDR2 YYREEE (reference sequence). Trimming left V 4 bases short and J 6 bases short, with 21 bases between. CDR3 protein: CASSTRTSTIGDTQYF. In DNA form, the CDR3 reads TGTGCCAGCAGCACCAGGACCAGCACCATCGGGGATACGCAGTATTTT.

DNA for the CDR3: TGTGCCAGCAGCTTAGGGGGGCGAGCTTTCTTT. Translation gives CASSLGGRAFF. The genes are TRBV7-9 and TRBJ1-1, with TRBD1 as a possible D gene (6 bases). Trimming took 1 base from V and 10 from J, leaving 7 bases between them. This CDR3 region has 11 residues. CDR1 and CDR2 from the germline V gene are SEHNR and FQNEAQ (reference sequence).

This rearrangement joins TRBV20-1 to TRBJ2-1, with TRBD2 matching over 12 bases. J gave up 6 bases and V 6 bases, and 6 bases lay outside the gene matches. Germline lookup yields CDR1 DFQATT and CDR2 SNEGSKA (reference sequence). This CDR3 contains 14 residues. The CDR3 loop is CSAEGTSGLNEQFF. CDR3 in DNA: TGCAGTGCAGAAGGGACTAGCGGGCTCAATGAGCAGTTCTTC.

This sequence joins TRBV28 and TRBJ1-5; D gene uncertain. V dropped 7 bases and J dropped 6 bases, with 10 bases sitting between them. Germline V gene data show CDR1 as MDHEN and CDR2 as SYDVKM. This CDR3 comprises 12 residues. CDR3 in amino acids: CASTWTGQPQHF. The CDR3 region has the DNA TGTGCCAGCACTTGGACGGGTCAGCCCCAGCATTTT.

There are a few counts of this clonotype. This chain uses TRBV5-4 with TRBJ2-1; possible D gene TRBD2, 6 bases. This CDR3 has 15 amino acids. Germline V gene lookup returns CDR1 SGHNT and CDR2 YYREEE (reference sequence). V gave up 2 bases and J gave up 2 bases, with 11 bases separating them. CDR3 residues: CASSFPSVTYNEQFF. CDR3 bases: TGTGCCAGCAGCTTCCCTAGCGTAACCTACAATGAGCAGTTCTTC.

The CDR3 spells CASSQWLAGIHEQYF. As DNA, the CDR3 is TGCGCCAGCAGCCAATGGTTAGCGGGAATCCACGAGCAGTACTTC. This chain joins TRBV4-3 and TRBJ2-7; 8 bases align to TRBD2. The CDR3 has 15 residues. Germline CDR1 is LGHNA and CDR2 is YSLEER. The V and J ends lost 2 bases and 5 bases, in that order; junction bases with no gene match: 8.

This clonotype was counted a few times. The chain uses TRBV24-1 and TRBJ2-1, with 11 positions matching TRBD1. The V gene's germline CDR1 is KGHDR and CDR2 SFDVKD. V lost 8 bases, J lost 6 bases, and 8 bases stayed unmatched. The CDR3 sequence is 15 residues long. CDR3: CATTSGQGASNEQFF. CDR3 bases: TGTGCCACCACTAGCGGACAGGGGGCCTCCAATGAGCAGTTCTTC.

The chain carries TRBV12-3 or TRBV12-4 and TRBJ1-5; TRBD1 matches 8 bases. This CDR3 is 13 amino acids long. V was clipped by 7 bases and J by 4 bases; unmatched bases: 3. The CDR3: CASTTGGNQPQHF. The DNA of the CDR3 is TGTGCCAGCACCACAGGGGGTAATCAGCCCCAGCATTTT.

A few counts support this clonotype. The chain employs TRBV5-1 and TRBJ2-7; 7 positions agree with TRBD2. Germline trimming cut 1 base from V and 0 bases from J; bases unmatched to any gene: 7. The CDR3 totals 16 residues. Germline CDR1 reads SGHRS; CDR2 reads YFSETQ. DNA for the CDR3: TGCGCCAGCAGCTTGTTACCCGGGACTAACTCCTACGAGCAGTACTTC. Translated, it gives CASSLLPGTNSYEQYF.

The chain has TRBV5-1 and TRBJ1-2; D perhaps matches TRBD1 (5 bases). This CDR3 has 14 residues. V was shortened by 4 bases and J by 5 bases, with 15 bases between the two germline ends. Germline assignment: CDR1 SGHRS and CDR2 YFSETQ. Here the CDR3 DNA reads TGCGCCAGCAGCCCGGGGGGTCAGACATATGGCTACACCTTC. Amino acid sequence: CASSPGGQTYGYTF.

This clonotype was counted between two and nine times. Written as DNA, the CDR3 is TGTGCCAGCAGGACGAGCGGACCCTCGCGGTACTTC. Translation gives CASRTSGPSRYF. V is TRBV6-6 and J is TRBJ2-7, with a tentative D call TRBD2 (5 bases). The V and J ends lost 6 bases and 12 bases respectively, with 18 bases between them. Germline CDR1 is MNHNY and CDR2 is SVGAGI (reference sequence). This CDR3 spans 12 amino acids.

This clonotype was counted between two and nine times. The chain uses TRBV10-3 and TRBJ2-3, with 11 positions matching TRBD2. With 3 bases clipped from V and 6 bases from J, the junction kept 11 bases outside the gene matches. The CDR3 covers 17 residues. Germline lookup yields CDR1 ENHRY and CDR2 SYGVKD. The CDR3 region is CAISDLTSGSRRDTQYF. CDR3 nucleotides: TGTGCCATCAGTGATTTAACTAGCGGGAGCCGGCGGGATACGCAGTATTTT.

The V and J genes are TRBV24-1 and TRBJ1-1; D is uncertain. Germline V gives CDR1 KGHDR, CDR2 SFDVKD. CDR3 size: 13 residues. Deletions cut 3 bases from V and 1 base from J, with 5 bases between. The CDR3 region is CATSDPANTEAFF. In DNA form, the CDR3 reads TGTGCCACCAGTGATCCAGCGAACACTGAAGCTTTCTTT.

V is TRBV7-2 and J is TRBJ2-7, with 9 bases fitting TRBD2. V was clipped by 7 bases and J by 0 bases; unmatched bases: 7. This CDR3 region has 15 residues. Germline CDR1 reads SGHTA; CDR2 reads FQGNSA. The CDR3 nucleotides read TGTGCCAGCATAAGGGCGGGAGGGACCTCCTACGAGCAGTACTTC. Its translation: CASIRAGGTSYEQYF.

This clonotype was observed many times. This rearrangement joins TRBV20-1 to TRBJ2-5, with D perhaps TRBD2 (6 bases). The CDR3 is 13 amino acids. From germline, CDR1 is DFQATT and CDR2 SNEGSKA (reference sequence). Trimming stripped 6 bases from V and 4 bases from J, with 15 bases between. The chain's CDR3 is CSAGGFTVETQYF. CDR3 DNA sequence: TGCAGTGCAGGAGGGTTCACGGTAGAGACCCAGTACTTC.

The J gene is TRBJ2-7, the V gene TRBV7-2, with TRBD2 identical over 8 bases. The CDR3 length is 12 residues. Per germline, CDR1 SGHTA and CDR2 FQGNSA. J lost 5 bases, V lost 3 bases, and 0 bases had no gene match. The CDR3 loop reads CASSFSGNEQYF. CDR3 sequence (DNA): TGTGCCAGCAGCTTTAGCGGGAACGAGCAGTACTTC.

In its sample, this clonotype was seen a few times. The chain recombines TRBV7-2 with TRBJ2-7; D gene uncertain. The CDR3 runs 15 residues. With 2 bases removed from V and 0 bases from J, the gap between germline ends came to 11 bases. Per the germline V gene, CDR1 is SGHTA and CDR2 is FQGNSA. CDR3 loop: CASSLSRKSSYEQYF. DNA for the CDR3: TGTGCCAGCAGCTTATCGCGGAAAAGCTCCTACGAGCAGTACTTC.

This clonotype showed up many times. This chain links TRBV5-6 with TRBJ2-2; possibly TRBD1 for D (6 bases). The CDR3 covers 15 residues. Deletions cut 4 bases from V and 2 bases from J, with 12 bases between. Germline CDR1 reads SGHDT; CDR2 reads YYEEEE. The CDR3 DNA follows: TGTGCCAGCAGCGGGGGCCCGGGTAACACCGGGGAGCTGTTTTTT. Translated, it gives CASSGGPGNTGELFF.

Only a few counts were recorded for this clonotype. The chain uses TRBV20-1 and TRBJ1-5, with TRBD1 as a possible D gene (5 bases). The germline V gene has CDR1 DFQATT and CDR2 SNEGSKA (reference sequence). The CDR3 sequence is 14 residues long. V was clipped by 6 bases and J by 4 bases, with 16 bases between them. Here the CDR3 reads CSALGVQSNQPQHF. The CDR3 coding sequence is TGCAGTGCCCTAGGGGTACAGAGTAATCAGCCCCAGCATTTT.

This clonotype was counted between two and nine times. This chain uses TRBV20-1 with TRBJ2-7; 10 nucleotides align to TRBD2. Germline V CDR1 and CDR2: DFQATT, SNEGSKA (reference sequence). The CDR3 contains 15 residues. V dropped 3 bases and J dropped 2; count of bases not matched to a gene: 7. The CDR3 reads CSASSLAGEPYEQYF. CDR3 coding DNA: TGCAGTGCTAGCTCCCTAGCGGGAGAGCCCTACGAGCAGTACTTC.

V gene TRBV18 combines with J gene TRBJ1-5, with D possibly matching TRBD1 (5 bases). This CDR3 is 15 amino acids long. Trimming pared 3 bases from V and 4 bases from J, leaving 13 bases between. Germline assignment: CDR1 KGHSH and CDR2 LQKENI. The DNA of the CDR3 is TGTGCCAGCTCACCCGGATGGGGGGAAAATCAGCCCCAGCATTTT. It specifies CASSPGWGENQPQHF.

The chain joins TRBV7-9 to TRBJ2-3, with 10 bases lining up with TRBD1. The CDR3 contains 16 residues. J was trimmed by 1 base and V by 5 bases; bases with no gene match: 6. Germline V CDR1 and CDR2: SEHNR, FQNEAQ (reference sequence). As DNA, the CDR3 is TGTGCCAGCAGCCCAGTCGGGACAGGGGGCACAGATACGCAGTATTTT. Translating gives CASSPVGTGGTDTQYF.